This is a list of T cell receptor beta chains from one sample in a study of blood T cell repertoires in COVID-19. Profiling relied on immunoSEQ multiplex PCR, and the TCRdb table lists in-frame clones only, not all of them. Here the sample spans 200,000 to 250,000 clones, under 90% being singletons. The sequencing sample was made of PBMCs or T cells enriched from blood (not recorded which). The source of these receptors is an older woman who had recovered from COVID-19. Both conserved end residues are trimmed from each CDR3. A D gene is named only where the DNA matches it firmly. The size field is filled for only some rows; it gives once, few, many or a size class.

TRBJ1-2 - - TRBV5-6 ASSSTMNYGYT
TRBJ2-3 - once TRBV3-1/TRBV3-2 ASSRGSTDTQY
TRBJ2-1 - - TRBV12-3/TRBV12-4 ASSFRSHNEQF
TRBJ2-7 TRBD2 - TRBV9 ASSVQGGYEQY
TRBJ1-1 - medium-sized TRBV29-1 SVEDGSNTEAF
TRBJ2-2 TRBD2 - TRBV7-3 ASSLRASGGPSTGELF
TRBJ2-7 - - TRBV5-4 ASSPRQGLYEQY
TRBJ2-2 - - TRBV9 ASSVDGVTGELF
TRBJ1-2 TRBD1 - TRBV2 ASRSGGRGYT
TRBJ2-3 - - TRBV7-3 ASSLNARSSDTQY
TRBJ2-3 TRBD2 - TRBV7-9 ASSSSTSATDTQY
TRBJ2-5 - - TRBV7-2 ASRPPTFQETQY
TRBJ2-3 - - TRBV5-1 ASSVDFTGSVTDTQY
TRBJ1-2 TRBD1 - TRBV7-2 ASSSSGQGGGYT
TRBJ2-5 - - TRBV2 ASSVTRETQY
TRBJ2-5 - - TRBV6-1 ASSEGRVGEETQY
TRBJ1-1 TRBD1 - TRBV25-1 ASSGSRQGTAEAF
TRBJ2-4 TRBD1 - TRBV5-1 ASSLGQGGNIQY
TRBJ1-6 - - TRBV3-1/TRBV3-2 ASSQALSPLH
TRBJ1-1 - - TRBV29-1 SMGGDTEAF
TRBJ2-1 - - TRBV11-2 ASSLRGLNYNEQF
TRBJ1-1 - - TRBV19 ASSLPPNTEAF
TRBJ1-2 - - TRBV12-3/TRBV12-4 ASSRQIYGYT
TRBJ1-2 - - TRBV10-3 AISGVRGANYGYT
TRBJ2-7 TRBD2 - TRBV6-2/TRBV6-3 ASSYKSGGSSYEQY
TRBJ1-2 TRBD1 - TRBV13 ASSFGQGVYGYT
TRBJ1-1 - - TRBV11-3 ASSLVVGGEAF
TRBJ2-1 TRBD2 - TRBV10-3 AISESLAGNNEQF
TRBJ2-2 - - TRBV9 ASSVTPLATNTGELF
TRBJ2-7 - - TRBV25-1 ASSDDRYSYEQY
TRBJ1-4 TRBD1 - TRBV7-9 ASSLWGQVEKLF
TRBJ2-4 - - TRBV7-2 ASSLEPPGLLDIQY
TRBJ1-2 - - TRBV9 ASSSGNYGYT
TRBJ1-4 TRBD1 - TRBV6-2/TRBV6-3 ASSPLSGQLNEKLF
TRBJ2-1 TRBD2 - TRBV7-8 ASSFLRASGINNEQF
TRBJ1-1 TRBD1 few TRBV30 AWSSGTGRTEAF
TRBJ2-2 - - TRBV7-9 ASSRNLANTGELF
TRBJ2-2 TRBD2 - TRBV29-1 SVRGLADSNTGELF
TRBJ2-7 - - TRBV6-5 ASSYSSGHNSYEQY
TRBJ2-5 TRBD2 - TRBV12-3/TRBV12-4 ASSLSGKETQY
TRBJ2-1 TRBD2 few TRBV18 ASSQGLANEQF
TRBJ1-2 - once TRBV6-5 ASSTDREPQGYT
TRBJ1-5 - - TRBV19 ASRLEIQGGQPQH
TRBJ1-1 - few TRBV7-2 ASSLDRGIRTF
TRBJ1-1 TRBD1 - TRBV30 AWSVQRTGEAF
TRBJ2-2 TRBD2 - TRBV5-1 ASIGGLAGANTGELF
TRBJ2-2 - - TRBV6-5 ATRPRENTGELF
TRBJ2-7 TRBD1 - TRBV18 ASSPGQGTYEQY
TRBJ2-7 TRBD2 - TRBV10-1 ANSLSLAGGLHEQY
TRBJ2-6 TRBD2 - TRBV3-1/TRBV3-2 ASSPLAGSSGANVLT
TRBJ1-1 - - TRBV15 ATSRKSRVPEAF
TRBJ2-3 - - TRBV7-2 ASSLARGIADTQY
TRBJ1-6 - - TRBV6-5 ASRPPIRGSPLH